This entry lists 25 T cell receptor beta chains sequenced from one sample in a study of TIL therapy for anti-PD-1-resistant metastatic lung cancer. Sequencing used immunoSEQ v3. Only in-frame clones appear in the TCRdb table, and some are missing; sequencing was by immunoSEQ multiplex PCR. This table holds approximately 45,000 clones, around three quarters found once. Time point described: pre-treatment sample, taken before nivolumab and TIL therapy. Sequencing used blood, obtained at baseline. The source of these receptors is a man between 70 and 80 years old with non-small cell lung cancer.

This sequence joins TRBV6-1 and TRBJ1-5; D might be TRBD1 (5 bases). Germline values: CDR1 MNHNS, CDR2 SASEGT. This CDR3 has 14 amino acids. V lost 10 bases and J 0 bases, leaving 13 bases between the germline ends. The CDR3 protein is CATQTGFSNQPQHF. Written as DNA, the CDR3 is TGTGCCACCCAAACAGGTTTTAGCAATCAGCCCCAGCATTTT.

The chain carries TRBV7-7 and TRBJ2-1; TRBD1 matches 8 bases. Germline CDR1 is SSHAT and CDR2 is FNYEAQ (reference sequence). The CDR3 has 14 residues. With V trimmed by 0 bases and J by 6 bases, 1 base remained unmatched. CDR3 protein: CASSLAGQANEQFF. In DNA form, the CDR3 reads TGTGCCAGCAGCTTAGCGGGACAGGCCAATGAGCAGTTCTTC.

The V call is TRBV30, the J call TRBJ1-1; possible D gene TRBD1, 6 bases. The CDR3 sequence is 12 residues long. Germline assignment: CDR1 GTSNPN and CDR2 SVGIG (reference sequence). The germline V and J ends were trimmed by 4 bases and 6 bases, with 12 bases remaining between them. CDR3 nucleotide sequence: TGTGCCTGGACCCATAGGGGGGCTGAAGCTTTCTTT. Its protein is CAWTHRGAEAFF. Together with reference TRBV30 and TRBJ1-1, the CDR3 gives the full variable domain: SQTIHQWPATLVQPVGSPLSLECTVEGTSNPNLYWYRQAAGRGLQLLFYSVGIGQISSEVPQNLSASRPQDRQFILSSKKLLLSDSGFYLCAWTHRGAEAFFGQGTRLTVV.

The V gene is TRBV13, the J gene TRBJ2-6, with no clear D. This CDR3 has 21 amino acids. Trimming left V 0 bases short and J 0 bases short, with 21 bases between. In germline, CDR1 is PRHDT, CDR2 FYEKMQ (reference sequence). CDR3 residues: CASSLGHLFIDPYSGANVLTF. In DNA, the CDR3 is TGTGCCAGCAGCTTAGGACATCTTTTTATCGACCCATACTCTGGGGCCAACGTCCTGACTTTC.

This clone was recorded a few times. The chain uses TRBV4-2 and TRBJ1-4; D possibly corresponds to TRBD1 (5 bases). Germline V lookup: CDR1 LGHNA, CDR2 YNFKEQ. V lost 3 bases and J 8 bases, leaving 13 bases between the germline ends. The CDR3 has 14 residues. CDR3 DNA sequence: TGTGCCAGCAGCCACGGGACGAATGACGAAAAACTGTTTTTT. Translated, it gives CASSHGTNDEKLFF.

The rearrangement links TRBV18 to TRBJ2-1, with 14 positions matching TRBD2. In germline, CDR1 is KGHSH, CDR2 LQKENI. The junction had 3 bases not matched to a gene; V was cut back by 3 bases and J by 8 bases. This CDR3 spans 15 amino acids. CDR3 sequence reads: CASSPPGLAGDEQFF. In DNA, the CDR3 is TGTGCCAGCTCACCGCCGGGACTAGCGGGAGATGAGCAGTTCTTC.

This clone was observed a few times. The chain joins TRBV9 to TRBJ2-3; D is unclear. Germline V gene data show CDR1 as SGDLS and CDR2 as YYNGEE. Trimming removed 0 bases at V and 6 bases at J, with 11 bases between. The length of the CDR3 is 14 residues. The CDR3 bases are TGTGCCAGCAGCGTAGGCCTAAGTCGCGATACGCAGTATTTT. This codes for CASSVGLSRDTQYF.

With regard to this clone: The junction does not match germline at one end; this may be a read error. The J gene is TRBJ1-1, the V gene TRBV7-2; a possible D gene is TRBD1 (5 bases). CDR1 and CDR2 (germline): SGHTA, FQGNSA. The CDR3 runs 15 residues. The CDR3 DNA is TGTGCCAGCAGCTTTAAGGGGAGTTCGAACATTGAAGCTTTCTTT. Encoded protein: CASSFKGSSNIEAFF.

This rearrangement joins TRBV11-2 to TRBJ2-6; no reliable D call. From germline, CDR1 is SGHAT and CDR2 FQNNGV. This CDR3 region has 16 residues. Trimming cost V 1 base and J 4 bases, with 11 bases left between them. This CDR3 reads CASSLVRPRGANVLTF. As DNA, the CDR3 is TGTGCCAGCAGCTTAGTCCGGCCTCGGGGGGCCAACGTCCTGACTTTC.

This chain links TRBV28 with TRBJ2-1, with TRBD1 identical over 8 bases. V trimming: 5 bases; J trimming: 4 bases; junction bases outside the gene matches: 7. Germline V lookup: CDR1 MDHEN, CDR2 SYDVKM. This CDR3 contains 15 residues. CDR3 region: CASSPQGAGYNEQFF. CDR3 nucleotides: TGTGCCAGCAGTCCTCAGGGGGCTGGATACAATGAGCAGTTCTTC.

The sample holds one count of this clone. CDR3 sequence: CASSDRPGNEKLFF. The CDR3 bases are TGTGCCAGCAGTGATCGGCCGGGAAATGAAAAACTGTTTTTT. V gene TRBV6-1 combines with J gene TRBJ1-4; D gene uncertain. V lost 3 bases, J lost 5 bases, and 10 bases lay in between. Germline CDR1 MNHNS, CDR2 SASEGT. The CDR3 has 14 amino acids.

The chain employs TRBV29-1 and TRBJ2-5, with D hard to call. This CDR3 comprises 13 residues. Trimming removed 5 bases from V and 1 base from J, with 11 bases in between. CDR1 and CDR2 (germline): SQVTM, ANQGSEA. The DNA of the CDR3 is TGCAGCGTTCGGGCCTCCCTCCAAGAGACCCAGTACTTC. Translating gives CSVRASLQETQYF.

This chain connects TRBV7-3 to TRBJ1-1, with 7 bases that match TRBD1. From germline, CDR1 is SGHTA and CDR2 FQGTGA. The CDR3 extends over 16 amino acids. V was clipped by 0 bases and J by 1 base; unmatched bases: 5. The CDR3 sequence: CASSLTHTGANTEAFF. Written as DNA, the CDR3 is TGTGCCAGCAGCTTAACTCATACAGGGGCGAACACTGAAGCTTTCTTT.

This chain joins TRBV10-2 and TRBJ2-5; a weak D match, TRBD2 (5 bases). The CDR3 covers 16 residues. The V end was cut by 6 bases, the J end by 2 bases, with 19 bases between. The V gene's germline CDR1 is WSHSY and CDR2 SAAADI. The CDR3 reads CASSVRLSVIQETQYF. CDR3 DNA: TGCGCCAGCAGCGTACGACTTAGCGTGATACAAGAGACCCAGTACTTC.

The chain employs TRBV28 and TRBJ2-1; the D gene could be TRBD1 or TRBD2 (6 bases each). The V gene's germline CDR1 is MDHEN and CDR2 SYDVKM. V lost 7 bases and J 7 bases, leaving 23 bases between the germline ends. The CDR3 runs to 16 residues. The CDR3 bases are TGTGCCAGCACCTTCCTCGGGGGCCTAGTAGAGAATGAGCAGTTCTTC. Its protein product is CASTFLGGLVENEQFF.

This clone was detected only a few times. The genes are TRBV27 and TRBJ2-3; D remains unclear. The germline V gene encodes CDR1 MNHEY and CDR2 SMNVEV (reference sequence). This CDR3 spans 13 amino acids. V gave up 3 bases and J gave up 1 base, with 5 bases separating them. The CDR3 region has the DNA TGTGCCAGCAGTTTTGGCGGCACAGATACGCAGTATTTT. This translates into CASSFGGTDTQYF.

The chain is built from TRBV25-1 and TRBJ2-3, with 8 bases identical to TRBD2. The CDR3 has 14 residues. J gave up 1 base and V 7 bases, and 4 bases lay outside the gene matches. Germline CDR1 reads MGHDK; CDR2 reads SYGVNS. Here the CDR3 reads CASNGRGGTDTQYF. CDR3 bases: TGTGCCAGCAACGGGAGGGGGGGCACAGATACGCAGTATTTT.

The genes are TRBV7-9 and TRBJ2-1; D could derive from TRBD1 or TRBD2 (5 bases each). CDR1 and CDR2 from the germline V gene are SEHNR and FQNEAQ (reference sequence). V lost 2 bases to trimming and J lost 4 bases, with 15 bases between them. CDR3 length equals 16 residues. Written as DNA, the CDR3 is TGTGCCAGCAGCTTAAAGGGACGTAACGGTTACAATGAGCAGTTCTTC. It yields the protein CASSLKGRNGYNEQFF.

V gene TRBV4-3 combines with J gene TRBJ2-2; 7 positions agree with TRBD2. The J segment lost 2 bases and the V segment lost 3 bases, leaving 9 bases of the junction unmatched. The CDR3 consists of 17 residues. Germline CDR1 and CDR2: LGHNA and YSLEER. The CDR3 coding sequence is TGCGCCAGCAGCCAGTACCGGGACTACACTAACACCGGGGAGCTGTTTTTT. Protein sequence: CASSQYRDYTNTGELFF.

The chain recombines TRBV5-4 with TRBJ2-7, with a tentative D call TRBD1 (6 bases). The CDR3 contains 14 residues. Trimming took off 0 bases at V and 3 bases at J, with 10 bases between the two ends. Per germline, CDR1 SGHNT and CDR2 YYREEE (reference sequence). CDR3 bases: TGTGCCAGCAGCTTGGTAGGGGGAGTCTACGAGCAGTACTTC. Amino acids: CASSLVGGVYEQYF.

CDR3 DNA sequence: TGTGCCAGCAGCTTAGAGGGGACAGGTGCCTTCTCCTACAATGAGCAGTTCTTC. It yields the protein CASSLEGTGAFSYNEQFF. The chain couples TRBV7-2 to TRBJ2-1; 8 nucleotides agree with TRBD1. V shed 1 base and J 0 bases; nucleotides not matched to a gene: 8. The CDR3 loop spans 18 amino acids. Germline V gene data show CDR1 as SGHTA and CDR2 as FQGNSA.

The chain combines TRBV7-2 with TRBJ2-1, with 11 positions matching TRBD2. This CDR3 is 16 amino acids long. The germline V gene encodes CDR1 SGHTA and CDR2 FQGNSA. Trimming at V came to 0 bases and at J to 4 bases, leaving 2 bases not matched to a gene. For the CDR3, the DNA is TGTGCCAGCAGCTTAGCCGGGACTAGCGGTTACAATGAGCAGTTCTTC. Amino acid sequence: CASSLAGTSGYNEQFF.

This chain links TRBV4-2 with TRBJ1-5; possibly TRBD1 for D (5 bases). With 0 bases removed from V and 6 bases from J, the gap between germline ends came to 12 bases. The CDR3 spans 15 residues. Germline V gene data show CDR1 as LGHNA and CDR2 as YNFKEQ. CDR3 nucleotide sequence: TGTGCCAGCAGCCAAGATGGGGCCATGGCTCAGCCCCAGCATTTT. It is translated as CASSQDGAMAQPQHF.

The gene calls are TRBV10-2 and TRBJ1-3; D not certain. Trimming left V 3 bases short and J 0 bases short, with 6 bases between. The CDR3 runs 14 residues. Germline-derived CDR1 and CDR2 are WSHSY and SAAADI. For the CDR3, the DNA is TGCGCCAGCAGTGATAGGTTCTCTGGAAACACCATATATTTT. Amino acids: CASSDRFSGNTIYF.

The V and J genes are TRBV6-1 and TRBJ2-1; no firm D call. Trimming left V 10 bases short and J 7 bases short, with 11 bases between. Germline CDR1 reads MNHNS; CDR2 reads SASEGT. This CDR3 comprises 11 residues. The CDR3 spells CANGISNEQFF. The CDR3, as DNA: TGTGCCAACGGCATAAGTAATGAGCAGTTCTTC.